The clone carrying this T cell receptor beta chain was seen many times. The read gets to within 3 residues of the CDR3 end, and the germline J gene fills in the rest. The sample is drawn from a study of T cell clonality in common variable immunodeficiency. Trimming removed 10 bases at V and 8 bases at J, with 11 bases between. There are 11 residues in the CDR3. Germline V gives CDR1 ENHRY, CDR2 SYGVKD. This table comes from immunoSEQ multiplex PCR, and its TCRdb copy is limited to in-frame clones, with some not included. Listed for the sample are around 50,000 clones, none seen a single time. Each donor provided about 5 to 9 ml of heparinized whole blood.

The chain recombines TRBV10-3 with TRBJ1-4; D is ambiguous. Sequences were obtained from peripheral blood mononuclear cells. The sequence derives from a person aged 18 to 70 in good health. CDR3 residues: CATGPGEKLFF. The covered CDR3 bases are TGTGCCACTGGGCCGGGGGAAAAA.